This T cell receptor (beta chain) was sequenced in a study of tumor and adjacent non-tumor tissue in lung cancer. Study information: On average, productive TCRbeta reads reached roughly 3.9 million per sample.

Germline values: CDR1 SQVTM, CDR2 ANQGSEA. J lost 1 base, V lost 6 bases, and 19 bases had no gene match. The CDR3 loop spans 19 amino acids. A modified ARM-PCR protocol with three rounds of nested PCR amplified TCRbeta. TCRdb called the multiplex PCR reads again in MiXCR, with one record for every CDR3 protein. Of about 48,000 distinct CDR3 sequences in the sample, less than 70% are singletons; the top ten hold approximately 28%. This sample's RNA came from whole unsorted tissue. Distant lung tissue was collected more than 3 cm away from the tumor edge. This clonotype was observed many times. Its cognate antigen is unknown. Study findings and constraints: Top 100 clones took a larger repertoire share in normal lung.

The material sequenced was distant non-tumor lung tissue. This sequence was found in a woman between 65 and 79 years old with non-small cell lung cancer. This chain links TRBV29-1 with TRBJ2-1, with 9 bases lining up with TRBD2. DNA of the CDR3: TGCAGCGTCCCTGAGAAGACGGCGGGAGGGCGAGGGTCCTACAATGAGCAGTTCTTC. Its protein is CSVPEKTAGGRGSYNEQFF.